The clone carrying this T cell receptor beta chain has only a few counts. Its antigen is currently unknown. The entry originates in a study of CD8 T cells in ankylosing spondylitis. Study observations and caveats: Clones linked to disease were reported to show significant enrichment in matched ankylosing spondylitis synovial fluid.

A single record per CDR3 protein comes from TCRdb applying MiXCR to the 5' RACE reads. The repertoire consists of 150,000 or so distinct CDR3 sequences, with under 14% occurring once and the leading ten covering 25% to 35%. The CDR3 sequence is 15 residues long. Trimming took off 6 bases at V and 4 bases at J, with 18 bases between the two ends. The rearrangement links TRBV12-3 or TRBV12-4 to TRBJ1-2, with a possible D match to TRBD1 (5 bases). The TCR was taken from a male donor with ankylosing spondylitis or in good health (not recorded which). The sequenced material came from blood, either unsorted or a sorted T cell fraction (not recorded which). CDR3 coding DNA: TGTGCCAGCAGCCCAGACCGGGACGGGGCCTATGGCTACACCTTC. Translation gives CASSPDRDGAYGYTF.